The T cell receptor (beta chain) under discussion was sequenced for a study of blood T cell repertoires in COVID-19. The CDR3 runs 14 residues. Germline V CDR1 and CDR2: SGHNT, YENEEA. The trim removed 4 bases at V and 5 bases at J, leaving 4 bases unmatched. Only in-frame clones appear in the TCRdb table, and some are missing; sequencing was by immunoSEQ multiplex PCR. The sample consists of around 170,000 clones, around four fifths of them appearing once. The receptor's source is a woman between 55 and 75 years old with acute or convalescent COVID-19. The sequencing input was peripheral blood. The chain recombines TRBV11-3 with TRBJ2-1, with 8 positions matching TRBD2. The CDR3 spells CASSSTSGDNEQFF. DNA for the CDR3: TGTGCCAGCAGCTCTACTAGCGGTGACAATGAGCAGTTCTTC.